Each of the 21 T cell receptor beta chains below was sequenced from the same sample in a study of blood T cell repertoires in COVID-19. TCRdb's table, derived via immunoSEQ multiplex PCR, lists solely in-frame clones and lacks some. In the table there are approximately 150,000 clones, about four fifths of which are singletons. What was sequenced was peripheral blood. Every receptor here comes from a man aged 60-69 years with acute or convalescent COVID-19.

The V call is TRBV3-1 (or the pseudogene TRBV3-2), the J call TRBJ1-2; 10 bases are a match to TRBD1. There are 15 residues in the CDR3. Trimming at V came to 4 bases and at J to 7 bases, leaving 9 bases not matched to a gene. Germline V gene data show CDR1 as LGHDT and CDR2 as YNNKEL (reference sequence). In nucleotides, the CDR3 is TGTGCCAGCAGCCCGACAGGGGGCGACGGGTTTGGCTACACCTTC. As protein: CASSPTGGDGFGYTF.

The chain joins TRBV6-7 to TRBJ2-2; D not certain. Being an ORF, TRBV6-7 has a function that is uncertain. The CDR3 sequence is 13 residues long. Trimming left V 6 bases short and J 3 bases short, with 8 bases between. This chain's CDR3 is CASSPTDTGELFF. The CDR3 coding sequence is TGTGCCAGCAGCCCCACTGACACCGGGGAGCTGTTTTTT.

This clone was detected only a few times. This CDR3 reads CASSLSGTRYGYTF. CDR3 nucleotides: TGTGCCAGCAGCTTGTCCGGGACACGTTATGGCTACACCTTC. The gene calls are TRBV11-2 and TRBJ1-2; possibly TRBD1 for D (6 bases). CDR1 and CDR2 from the germline V gene are SGHAT and FQNNGV. V dropped 3 bases and J dropped 5 bases, with 13 bases sitting between them. The CDR3 consists of 14 residues. Combining the CDR3 with reference TRBV11-2 and TRBJ1-2 gives the whole variable domain EAGVAQSPRYKIIEKRQSVAFWCNPISGHATLYWYQQILGQGPKLLIQFQNNGVVDDSQLPKDRFSAERLKGVDSTLKIQPAKLEDSAVYLCASSLSGTRYGYTFGSGTRLTVV.

The chain couples TRBV7-9 to TRBJ2-7, with D possibly being TRBD2 (6 bases). V shed 5 bases and J shed 4 bases, with 15 bases lying between them. The CDR3 covers 14 residues. CDR1 is SEHNR, CDR2 FQNEAQ, per germline (reference sequence). CDR3 in DNA: TGTGCCAGCAGCCGACTAGGACTCGAGTACGAGCAGTACTTC. Translating gives CASSRLGLEYEQYF.

The chain is built from TRBV27 and TRBJ1-2, with TRBD1 matching 7 bases. The ends lost 4 bases at V and 7 bases at J; junction bases unmatched: 6. The germline V gene has CDR1 MNHEY and CDR2 SMNVEV (reference sequence). CDR3 length: 13 amino acids. CDR3 residues: CASSSQGGLGYTF. The CDR3 DNA sequence: TGTGCCAGCAGTTCCCAGGGGGGACTTGGCTACACCTTC.

This chain joins TRBV6-2 or TRBV6-3 and TRBJ1-5, with 10 bases matching TRBD1. The CDR3 has 17 amino acids. Looked up from germline, CDR1 is MNHEY and CDR2 is SVGEGT. Germline trimming cut 5 bases from V and 0 bases from J; bases unmatched to any gene: 7. For the CDR3, the DNA is TGTGCCAGCAGTCCCACCGGGACAGGGGTTAGCAATCAGCCCCAGCATTTT. Amino acid sequence: CASSPTGTGVSNQPQHF.

This chain uses TRBV27 with TRBJ2-1, with 12 bases lining up with TRBD1. The CDR3 is 16 amino acids. Germline CDR1 MNHEY, CDR2 SMNVEV (reference sequence). V gave up 8 bases and J gave up 5 bases; unmatched junction bases: 10. CDR3 nucleotide sequence: TGTGCCAGCCAAGTCTTCGGGGACAGGGGGCACAATGAGCAGTTCTTC. This encodes CASQVFGDRGHNEQFF.

The chain combines TRBV2 with TRBJ1-4; possibly TRBD1 for D (5 bases). V gave up 6 bases and J gave up 7 bases, with 21 bases separating them. There are 16 residues in the CDR3. Per the germline V gene, CDR1 is SNHLY and CDR2 is FYNNEI. CDR3 in amino acids: CASSERTGMGGEKLFF. The CDR3 bases are TGTGCCAGCAGCGAAAGGACGGGGATGGGGGGTGAAAAACTGTTTTTT. The variable domain in full, completed from reference TRBV2 and TRBJ1-4, reads EPEVTQTPSHQVTQMGQEVILRCVPISNHLYFYWYRQILGQKVEFLVSFYNNEISEKSEIFDDQFSVERPDGSNFTLKIRSTKLEDSAMYFCASSERTGMGGEKLFFGSGTQLSVL.

The V and J genes are TRBV5-6 and TRBJ1-5; D gene uncertain. Per germline, CDR1 SGHDT and CDR2 YYEEEE. Trimming stripped 3 bases from V and 6 bases from J, with 13 bases between. The CDR3 loop spans 14 amino acids. The CDR3 DNA reads as TGTGCCAGCAGCTATTGGGAGGCGGGTCAGCCCCAGCATTTT. This translates into CASSYWEAGQPQHF.

The chain joins TRBV29-1 to TRBJ2-3; 7 bases align to TRBD2. The ends lost 6 bases at V and 5 bases at J; junction bases unmatched: 14. The germline V gene encodes CDR1 SQVTM and CDR2 ANQGSEA. The CDR3 covers 15 residues. CDR3 residues: CSVGGAGVLLDTQYF. The CDR3 DNA reads as TGCAGCGTCGGAGGGGCGGGGGTATTGTTAGATACGCAGTATTTT.

The chain links TRBV5-1 to TRBJ2-7; the D gene is possibly TRBD2 (6 bases). This CDR3 has 14 amino acids. Germline CDR1 reads SGHRS; CDR2 reads YFSETQ. Trimming cost V 4 bases and J 5 bases, with 16 bases left between them. For the CDR3, the DNA is TGCGCCAGCAGCCCGATGGAGGGATCCGACGAGCAGTACTTC. Translation gives CASSPMEGSDEQYF.

The chain combines TRBV18 with TRBJ1-1, with D possibly matching TRBD1 (6 bases). The CDR3 is 14 residues long. Germline lookup yields CDR1 KGHSH and CDR2 LQKENI. Between the trimmed V and J ends, which lost 3 bases and 9 bases, there was a span of 17 bases. The DNA of the CDR3 is TGTGCCAGCTCACCCGGACAGCTGGACGGGAAAGCTTTCTTT. Amino acids: CASSPGQLDGKAFF.

This clone has more than one count but fewer than ten. The rearrangement uses TRBV29-1 and TRBJ1-1; no reliable D call. Per the germline V gene, CDR1 is SQVTM and CDR2 is ANQGSEA. The CDR3 has 14 amino acids. V was cut by 0 bases and J by 3 bases, with 11 bases left in between. CDR3 sequence: CSVEEGARDTEAFF. For the CDR3, the DNA is TGCAGCGTTGAAGAGGGAGCAAGGGACACTGAAGCTTTCTTT. The entire variable domain, with the rest obtained from reference TRBV29-1 and TRBJ1-1, is as follows: SAVISQKPSRDICQRGTSLTIQCQVDSQVTMMFWYRQQPGQSLTLIATANQGSEATYESGFVIDKFPISRPNLTFSTLTVSNMSPEDSSIYLCSVEEGARDTEAFFGQGTRLTVV.

Comment on this clone: The junction and the germline gene differ at one end; a read error may be behind it. The chain joins TRBV6-4 to TRBJ2-7; 9 bases align to TRBD1. Germline V gene sequence: CDR1 MRHNA, CDR2 SNTAGT. The CDR3 totals 16 residues. CDR3 sequence reads: CASSETPGQGSCEQYF. CDR3 nucleotides: TGTGCCAGCAGTGAAACTCCGGGACAGGGATCCTGCGAGCAGTACTTC.

Here the CDR3 DNA reads TGCAGCGGGGGGCCCCCGGAGGGGTATGGCTACACCTTC. This codes for CSGGPPEGYGYTF. This chain uses TRBV29-1 with TRBJ1-2; maybe TRBD1 (6 bases). CDR1 is SQVTM, CDR2 ANQGSEA, per germline. V shed 7 bases and J shed 5 bases, with 17 bases lying between them. CDR3 length: 13 residues.

This clone was seen a few times. This chain uses TRBV10-3 with TRBJ2-7, with D perhaps matching TRBD1 (5 bases). V gave up 6 bases and J gave up 0 bases, with 12 bases separating them. CDR1 and CDR2 (germline): ENHRY, SYGVKD. CDR3 length equals 14 residues. CDR3 protein: CAIRKTANSYEQYF. The CDR3 coding sequence is TGTGCCATCAGGAAGACAGCCAACTCCTACGAGCAGTACTTC.

The chain has TRBV5-1 and TRBJ2-7; 10 bases agree with TRBD1. Germline V gene lookup returns CDR1 SGHRS and CDR2 YFSETQ. The CDR3 runs 14 residues. The junction had 7 bases not matched to a gene; V was cut back by 4 bases and J by 6 bases. The chain's CDR3 is CASSVPGQGPEQYF. The DNA for the CDR3 is TGCGCCAGCAGCGTTCCGGGACAGGGGCCCGAGCAGTACTTC.

The chain uses TRBV10-3 and TRBJ1-1; TRBD1 is a possible D gene (6 bases). This CDR3 is built from 14 residues. CDR1 is ENHRY and CDR2 is SYGVKD in the germline V gene. V was cut by 7 bases and J by 1 base, with 13 bases left in between. The CDR3 sequence is CAITRDIKNTEAFF. In DNA form, the CDR3 reads TGTGCCATCACAAGGGACATCAAGAACACTGAAGCTTTCTTT.

The V gene is TRBV6-4, the J gene TRBJ2-7, with 7 bases identical to TRBD1. After removal of 2 bases from V and 2 bases from J, the junction contained 0 bases not matched to a gene. In germline, CDR1 is MRHNA, CDR2 SNTAGT. The CDR3 length is 13 residues. Here the CDR3 DNA reads TGTGCCAGCAGTGACGGACAGGCCTACGAGCAGTACTTC. The encoded protein is CASSDGQAYEQYF.

The V call is TRBV18, the J call TRBJ1-1, with 9 bases aligning to TRBD1. The CDR3 totals 15 residues. The germline V gene encodes CDR1 KGHSH and CDR2 LQKENI. Germline trimming cut 3 bases from V and 1 base from J; bases unmatched to any gene: 3. The CDR3, as DNA: TGTGCCAGCTCACCTATGGGACAGGGGAACACTGAAGCTTTCTTT. Encoded protein: CASSPMGQGNTEAFF.

The V call is TRBV19, the J call TRBJ2-1; D might be TRBD2 (5 bases). Germline CDR1 is LNHDA and CDR2 is SQIVND (reference sequence). With 5 bases removed from V and 5 bases from J, the gap between germline ends came to 25 bases. There are 18 residues in the CDR3. CDR3 residues: CASSSGRARISPHNEQFF. In DNA form, the CDR3 reads TGTGCCAGTAGTTCCGGGCGGGCGCGAATCTCCCCCCACAATGAGCAGTTCTTC. Drawing the rest from reference TRBV19 and TRBJ2-1, the complete variable domain is DGGITQSPKYLFRKEGQNVTLSCEQNLNHDAMYWYRQDPGQGLRLIYYSQIVNDFQKGDIAEGYSVSREKKESFPLTVTSAQKNPTAFYLCASSSGRARISPHNEQFFGPGTRLTVL.